This TCR beta chain is from a study of blood T cell repertoires in COVID-19. The overall study: From T cells, B-cell-depleted T cells, or PBMCs came the material, which was cDNA or gDNA.

CDR3 size: 15 residues. From germline, CDR1 is SGHTA and CDR2 FQGTGA. Trimming cost V 6 bases and J 1 base, with 15 bases left between them. Assay: immunoSEQ multiplex PCR; the TCRdb copy retains only in-frame clones and omits some. The data hold under 70,000 clones, with over 70% observed a single time. The receptor comes from a woman between 70 and 85 years old with acute or convalescent COVID-19. The specimen sequenced was peripheral blood. The chain is built from TRBV7-3 and TRBJ1-1; the D gene is possibly TRBD1 (6 bases). Written as DNA, the CDR3 is TGTGCCAGCAGTCGTCTTCGGGACAAGAACACTGAAGCTTTCTTT. Encoded protein: CASSRLRDKNTEAFF.